The entry that follows covers one T cell receptor (beta chain) sequence. Its antigen is still unknown. No per-base quality is available; no much larger clone lies one base away. The CDR3 runs 15 residues from the cysteine to the phenylalanine. Of the read, only the CDR3 DNA is kept; its 45 bases are in frame from base 1. For this chain, trimming is 5 bases at the V end and 3 bases at the J end, and the number of junction bases without a gene match is 4. The germline V gene sets CDR1 to SGHTA and CDR2 to FQGNSA. This specimen comes from a study of OX40 agonist ivuxolimab in advanced cancers. In the study overall: Ivuxolimab was a fully human IgG2 agonistic monoclonal antibody targeting the costimulatory receptor OX40 (CD134). Intravenous ivuxolimab was administered to patients every 2 weeks at six dose levels: 0.01, 0.1, 0.3, 1.5, 3 and 10 mg/kg. Of the 50 or so patients in dose escalation, approximately 20 had hepatocellular carcinoma, some 15 had melanoma, 9 had renal cell carcinoma and 9 had head and neck cancer. The dose-escalation cohort was around 84% male with a mean age of roughly 62 years, ranging from roughly 20 to 80. Patients were allowed to have had prior anti-PD-1, anti-PD-L1 or anti-CTLA-4 therapy, and around two fifths of the dose-escalation patients had been treated with checkpoint inhibitors. Partial responses were achieved by three dose-escalation patients, of whom one had hepatocellular carcinoma and two had cutaneous melanoma. The purpose of peripheral TCRbeta sequencing was to test whether ivuxolimab changed TCR sequence diversity and led to clonal T-cell expansion. The paper describes the monotherapy dose-escalation part (N ≈ 50 patients) of the phase I trial of ivuxolimab.

General study outcomes and caveats: Low levels of normalized T-cell clonal expansion were also seen in some nonresponding patients. After ivuxolimab, expanded clones were on average more numerous among CD8+ T cells than among CD4+ T cells. Antigen specificity was not determined for the clonally expanded peripheral T cells. In the 0.1-3.0 mg/kg groups, partial responders had among the lowest normalized peripheral clonal expansion, particularly in CD8+ T cells. Clonal expansion of both CD4+ and CD8+ blood T cells was observed from baseline to week 6 at doses 0.1 to 3.0 mg/kg.

To sequence the TCRbeta CDR3 region, genomic DNA was isolated from the sorted cells. The immunoSEQ Assay was used for sequencing of TCRbeta CDR3 regions. TCRdb holds this immuneACCESS table with in-frame rearrangements only. Some clones are missing; in checked studies, unresolved V genes explain under half, and the rest has no known cause. The sample yields tens of thousands of clones; 70% to 90% were counted once. The ten largest account for under 1% of the sample. The trial excluded patients who had a history of autoimmune disease or who were on systemic immunosuppression. Peripheral blood for TCR sequencing was collected from all dose cohorts at baseline, on cycle 4 day 1, and on cycle 7 day 1. The samples were drawn from a first-in-human, open-label, multicenter phase I dose-escalation trial of ivuxolimab. Adults with locally advanced or metastatic melanoma, renal cell, hepatocellular, or head and neck squamous cell carcinoma were enrolled in the trial. CD4+ and CD8+ T cells were sorted separately from peripheral blood before TCR sequencing.

The TCR originated in an adult with an advanced solid tumor such as melanoma, head and neck, liver or kidney cancer. The chain is made from TRBV7-2 and TRBJ2-3; 11 junctional bases match TRBD1. The sequences come from CD4+ or CD8+ T cells sorted from blood, collected in a trial of the OX40 agonist ivuxolimab. Here is the DNA: TGTGCCAGCAGCCAAGGACAGGGGGCAACAGATACGCAGTATTTT. Protein translation: CASSQGQGATDTQYF. Full variable domain (CDR3 extended with the reference TRBV7-2 and TRBJ2-3 proteins): GAGVSQSPSNKVTEKGKDVELRCDPISGHTALYWYRQSLGQGLEFLIYFQGNSAPDKSGLPSDRFSAERTGGSVSTLTIQRTQQEDSAVYLCASSQGQGATDTQYFGPGTRLTVL.